This paragraph covers one T cell receptor beta chain sequence. The antigen is unknown. This entry belongs to a study of cytomegalovirus exposure and HLA in healthy donors. The PCR had 60 Vbeta and 13 Jbeta primers. TCRdb keeps only in-frame clones here, not all; method: immunoSEQ multiplex PCR. The sample records roughly 190,000 clones, 62% being singletons. General study points: One variant, a missense change in DCLRE1C, was linked in a later analysis to TCR beta V- and J-gene trimming. When analyzed later, the rates of TCR association showed variation by HLA locus, with DRB1 the most and HLA-C the fewest.

This CDR3 region has 16 residues. CDR1 and CDR2 from the germline V gene are SGDLS and YYNGEE. Trimming removed 0 bases at V and 0 bases at J, with 13 bases between. Sample: PBMCs. The chain uses TRBV9 and TRBJ2-7, with D possibly TRBD2 on 6 matching bases. This clonotype originated in a man aged 35-49 years in good health and CMV-seronegative. CDR3 residues: CASSVGLSGSSYEQYF. CDR3 DNA sequence: TGTGCCAGCAGCGTAGGTCTGTCCGGGAGCTCCTACGAGCAGTACTTC. Looking up the rest from reference TRBV9 and TRBJ2-7 gives the full variable domain: DSGVTQTPKHLITATGQRVTLRCSPRSGDLSVYWYQQSLDQGLQFLIQYYNGEERAKGNILERFSAQQFPDLHSELNLSSLELGDSALYFCASSVGLSGSSYEQYFGPGTRLTVT.